The sequence of this T cell receptor beta chain was determined in a study of early T cells in non-severe SARS-CoV-2 infection. Via MiXCR, TCRdb re-called the 5' RACE reads, giving one row per CDR3 protein. The sample has some 50,000 distinct CDR3 sequences, roughly 8.8% seen once. Trimming took off 9 bases at V and 2 bases at J, with 17 bases between the two ends. Looked up from germline, CDR1 is SGHVS and CDR2 is FQNEAQ. CDR3 size: 14 residues. The sample was whole blood. This chain connects TRBV7-8 to TRBJ2-7; D not certain. This clonotype originated in an adult who was a healthcare worker with PCR-confirmed SARS-CoV-2 infection or an uninfected control (not recorded which). The CDR3 sequence is CASSFRASTYEQYF. The CDR3 DNA sequence: TGTGCCAGTTCCTTCCGGGCCTCAACCTACGAGCAGTACTTC.